A selection of T cell receptor beta chains follows, all from one sample in a study of response to subunit inactivated influenza vaccine. Each CDR3 protein gets one entry after TCRdb re-called the RT-PCR reads with MiXCR. The table includes over 650,000 distinct CDR3 sequences, around 20% detected once. Sequencing used PBMCs from blood, obtained more than 4 days after vaccination. The origin of the receptors is a man aged 45-65 years who received an inactivated influenza vaccine. Each CDR3 is given with its conserved first and last residue. A D gene is named only where the DNA matches it firmly. Clone size is not always given. Where it is, it says once, few, many or a class for expanded clones.

clone size,J gene,V gene,D gene,CDR3 DNA,CDR3 protein
NA,TRBJ2-7,TRBV3-1,NA,TGTGCCAGCAGCCCGGTTGGGGGCATCTCCGAGCAGTACTTC,CASSPVGGISEQYF
NA,TRBJ2-3,TRBV24-1,NA,TGTGCCACCAGTGACAATATTCCAGATACGCAGTATTTT,CATSDNIPDTQYF
NA,TRBJ2-1,TRBV4-3,NA,TGCGCCAGCAGCCCCCGGAAGGGAGATGAGCAGTTCTTC,CASSPRKGDEQFF
NA,TRBJ2-5,TRBV7-2,TRBD2,TGTGCCAGCAGCTTGGGAGCGGGACGAGTCCAAGAGACCCAGTACTTC,CASSLGAGRVQETQYF
NA,TRBJ2-2,TRBV7-2,TRBD2,TGTGCCAGCAGCTTAGGTCAGGCGGGGGTGTTCGGGGAGCTGTTTTTT,CASSLGQAGVFGELFF
NA,TRBJ2-3,TRBV4-3,TRBD2,TGCGCCAGCAGCCAAGATCGACTAGCGGGAGCAGATACGCAGTATTTT,CASSQDRLAGADTQYF
NA,TRBJ2-7,TRBV4-3,TRBD1,TGCGCCAGCAGCCATAAGTTAGTGACAGGGGGAGAACCCTTCGAGCAGTACTTC,CASSHKLVTGGEPFEQYF
few,TRBJ2-3,TRBV5-1,NA,TGCGCCAGCAGCTTGCAGATAGGCACAGATACGCAGTATTTT,CASSLQIGTDTQYF
NA,TRBJ2-1,TRBV20-1,NA,TGCAGTGCTAGAGATCTCGAGAAAAGGGTTCGGAATGAGCAGTTCTTC,CSARDLEKRVRNEQFF
few,TRBJ2-7,TRBV28,TRBD2,TGTGCCAGCAGTTTGGTACGTAGCGGGGCTATCTACTCCTACGAGCAGTACTTC,CASSLVRSGAIYSYEQYF
once,TRBJ2-7,TRBV28,TRBD1,TGTGCCAGCAGCCCCGGACAGGCGAACTCCTACGAGCAGTACTTC,CASSPGQANSYEQYF
few,TRBJ2-1,TRBV20-1,NA,TGCAGTGCTAGAGATTCGGGGCAGTTCTCCTACAATGAGCAGTTCTTC,CSARDSGQFSYNEQFF
NA,TRBJ2-7,TRBV3-1,NA,TGTGCCAGCAGCCAAGAGAGCTTAGCGGTTTCCTACGAGCAGTACTTC,CASSQESLAVSYEQYF
few,TRBJ2-7,TRBV6-5,NA,TGTGCCAGCAGTTACTCGGGGACATCCACCTACGAGCAGTACTTC,CASSYSGTSTYEQYF
few,TRBJ1-1,TRBV6-5,NA,TGTGCCAGCAGACGGAGCGGGGGGACTGAAGCTTTCTTT,CASRRSGGTEAFF
few,TRBJ2-1,TRBV9,TRBD2,TGTGCCAGCAGCGTAGATAGCGGGAGGGTCGGGAGTGAGCAGTTCTTC,CASSVDSGRVGSEQFF
NA,TRBJ2-2,TRBV4-2,NA,TGTGCCAGCAGCCAGGGGTACACCTCGGCCGGGGAGCTGTTTTTT,CASSQGYTSAGELFF
NA,TRBJ2-7,TRBV30,NA,TGTGCCTGGAGTGGGCAGTCAGGGCCCTACGAGCAGTACTTC,CAWSGQSGPYEQYF
few,TRBJ2-5,TRBV21-1,NA,TGTGCCAGCAGCAAAGCTATGGTTAACAGGCAAGAGACCCAGTACTTC,CASSKAMVNRQETQYF
many,TRBJ1-2,TRBV7-9,NA,TGTGCCAGCAGCCCCCCCATCCGAGTAGGGTATGGCTACACCTTC,CASSPPIRVGYGYTF
NA,TRBJ1-5,TRBV20-1,NA,TGCAGTGCTAGGGGGGAACTTCATCAGCCCCAGCATTTT,CSARGELHQPQHF
few,TRBJ1-1,TRBV12-3/TRBV12-4,NA,TGTGCCAGCAAAGGACACCGCGAAGCTTTCTTT,CASKGHREAFF
few,TRBJ1-1,TRBV27,TRBD1,TGTGCCAGCAGTGAAGGACAGGGGGTTGAAGCTTTCTTT,CASSEGQGVEAFF
many,TRBJ2-1,TRBV25-1,NA,TGTGCCAGCAGTGAATGGGGGGCCGGGGATGAGCAGTTCTTC,CASSEWGAGDEQFF
many,TRBJ2-1,TRBV5-4,NA,TGTGCCAGCAGCTTGGTCTCGGGAAATTACAATGAGCAGTTCTTC,CASSLVSGNYNEQFF
NA,TRBJ2-7,TRBV9,TRBD2,TGTGCCAGCAGCGTAGCGGGGGGGCAGGGAGAGCAGTACTTC,CASSVAGGQGEQYF
few,TRBJ1-1,TRBV12-3/TRBV12-4,TRBD1,TGTGCCAGCAGGGAGGGGGACAGAAACACTGAAGCTTTCTTT,CASREGDRNTEAFF
NA,TRBJ2-1,TRBV6-2/TRBV6-3,NA,TGTGCCAGCAGTGTTTTGGTCTCCTCGGATGAGCAGTTCTTC,CASSVLVSSDEQFF
NA,TRBJ1-1,TRBV28,NA,TGTGCCAGCAGTTTAGGGGGACGGAGGATTGAAGCTTTCTTT,CASSLGGRRIEAFF
NA,TRBJ2-1,TRBV5-1,TRBD2,TGCGCCAGCAGCTTGGCCCTCGGCGGGAGGAGCTCCTACAATGAGCAGTTCTTC,CASSLALGGRSSYNEQFF
NA,TRBJ2-5,TRBV29-1,TRBD2,TGCAGCGTTAAAGCGGGAGGGCCCGCAGAGACCCAGTACTTC,CSVKAGGPAETQYF
NA,TRBJ2-3,TRBV28,NA,TGTGCCAGCAGTTTCGTTCAGGTTAAGGGTACGCAGTATTTT,CASSFVQVKGTQYF
few,TRBJ2-1,TRBV20-1,NA,TGCAGTGCTAGACCGGGCCGCTACAATGAGCAGTTCTTC,CSARPGRYNEQFF
NA,TRBJ2-3,TRBV29-1,NA,TGCAGCGTCAGGAGGGGATTCGCAGATACGCAGTATTTT,CSVRRGFADTQYF
NA,TRBJ2-5,TRBV21-1,NA,TGTGCCAGCAGCTTTAAAAGAAAGGGGGCAAAAGAGACCCAGTACTTC,CASSFKRKGAKETQYF
NA,TRBJ2-3,TRBV7-2,NA,TGTGCCAGCAGCTACCGGGGGGCGAGCACAGATACGCAGTATTTT,CASSYRGASTDTQYF
NA,TRBJ1-2,TRBV2,NA,TGTGCCAGCAGTGAAGCTATGAAGCGGGGCTACACCTTC,CASSEAMKRGYTF
many,TRBJ2-7,TRBV7-9,NA,TGTGCCAGCAGCTTATCGGGGTCTAGCGAGCAGTACTTC,CASSLSGSSEQYF
few,TRBJ1-2,TRBV7-2,NA,TGTGCCAGCACACAGTCTTTGGATGGCTACACCTTC,CASTQSLDGYTF